This paragraph reports one T cell receptor (beta chain). This specimen belongs to a study of preoperative IRX-2 immunotherapy in early breast cancer. Repertoires were generated with immunoSEQ multiplex PCR, while TCRdb's copy carries only in-frame clones and drops some. The sample holds 95,000 to 100,000 clones; 86% are singletons and the top ten take about 2%. Documented treatment: preoperative locoregional IRX-2 cytokine immunotherapy. This phase Ib study tested locoregional IRX-2 cytokine immunotherapy given before surgery. The germline V gene has CDR1 SGHRS and CDR2 YFSETQ. J lost 5 bases, V lost 1 base, and 8 bases had no gene match. This CDR3 has 15 residues.

The J gene is TRBJ2-5, the V gene TRBV5-1, with TRBD2 matching 7 bases. The TCR was taken from a human donor with breast cancer. This material consisted of tumor tissue, taken after IRX-2 immunotherapy. The CDR3 region is CASSLSGQGGETQYF. As DNA, the CDR3 is TGCGCCAGCAGCTTGAGCGGTCAGGGAGGGGAGACCCAGTACTTC.